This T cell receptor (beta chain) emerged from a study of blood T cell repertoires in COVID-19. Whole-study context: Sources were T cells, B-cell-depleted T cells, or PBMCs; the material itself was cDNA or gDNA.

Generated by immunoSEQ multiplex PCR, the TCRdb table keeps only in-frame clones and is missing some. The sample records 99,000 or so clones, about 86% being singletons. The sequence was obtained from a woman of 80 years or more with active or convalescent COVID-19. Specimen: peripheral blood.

In nucleotides, the CDR3 is TGTGCCAGCAGCTTAGACAGGGTGAACACTGAAGCTTTCTTT. It codes for CASSLDRVNTEAFF. This chain connects TRBV7-3 to TRBJ1-1; TRBD1 matches at 7 bases. CDR1 and CDR2 from the germline V gene are SGHTA and FQGTGA. The ends lost 2 bases at V and 0 bases at J; junction bases unmatched: 0. The CDR3 is 14 amino acids. Using reference TRBV7-3 and TRBJ1-1 for the parts outside the CDR3, the full variable domain is GAGVSQTPSNKVTEKGKYVELRCDPISGHTALYWYRQSLGQGPEFLIYFQGTGAADDSGLPNDRFFAVRPEGSVSTLKIQRTERGDSAVYLCASSLDRVNTEAFFGQGTRLTVV.